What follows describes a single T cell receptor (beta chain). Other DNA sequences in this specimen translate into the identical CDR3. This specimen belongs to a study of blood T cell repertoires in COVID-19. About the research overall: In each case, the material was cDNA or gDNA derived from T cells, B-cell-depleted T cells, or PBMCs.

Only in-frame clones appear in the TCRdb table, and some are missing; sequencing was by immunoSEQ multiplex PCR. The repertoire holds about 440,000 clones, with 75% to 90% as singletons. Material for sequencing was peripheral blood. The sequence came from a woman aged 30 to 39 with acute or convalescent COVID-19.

The CDR3 coding sequence is TGTGCCAGCAGCGTCGACAGAAACTATGGCTACACCTTC. Residues: CASSVDRNYGYTF. The rearrangement uses TRBV9 and TRBJ1-2; perhaps TRBD1 as D (5 bases). Trimming left V 2 bases short and J 2 bases short, with 7 bases between. Germline V gives CDR1 SGDLS, CDR2 YYNGEE. This CDR3 has 13 amino acids.